The next 15 T cell receptor beta chains were all read from a single sample in a study of regulatory T cells in long-lasting Graves disease. Construction of the TCR beta libraries employed iRepertoire HTBI primers in conjunction with Arm-PCR of CDR3 regions. TCRdb analysed the multiplex PCR reads with MiXCR anew, one entry per CDR3 protein. The top ten hold less than 35% of the sample, which has 360,000 or so distinct CDR3 sequences, approximately 15% seen once. Time point specified: newly diagnosed GD, antithyroid drugs for less than 3 months. With RNA extracted from PBMCs as input, the TCR library was made. These same data were also listed under a study on T cells in Graves' hyperthyroidism and ophthalmopathy.

The sample consisted of peripheral blood mononuclear cells (PBMCs), taken at new diagnosis, from a patient treated with antithyroid drugs. Receptors were obtained from a man aged 35 to 55 with Graves disease.

Remarks on this clonotype: A much larger clonotype is one base distant, so this may be a read error. The rearrangement joins TRBV14 to TRBJ1-1, with D unresolved. The germline V and J ends were trimmed by 0 bases and 4 bases, with 15 bases remaining between them. Germline CDR1 reads SGHDN; CDR2 reads FVKESK. The CDR3 loop spans 16 amino acids. DNA for the CDR3: TGTGCCAGCAGCCAAGATCTGTGGGGTCGGAGCACTGAAGCTTTCTTT. It is translated as CASSQDLWGRSTEAFF.

The rearrangement links TRBV28 to TRBJ2-2, with D maybe TRBD1 (6 bases). CDR3 length equals 13 residues. Germline lookup yields CDR1 MDHEN and CDR2 SYDVKM. CDR3 region: CTTGTIDTGELFF. In DNA form, the CDR3 reads TGTACCACAGGGACGATTGACACCGGGGAGCTGTTTTTT.

The chain uses TRBV6-5 and TRBJ2-5; no clear D gene. V lost 4 bases and J lost 5, with 11 bases in between. This CDR3 is 13 amino acids long. Looked up from germline, CDR1 is MNHEY and CDR2 is SVGAGI. DNA for the CDR3: TGTGCCAGCAGTTTACGCAGGACGGAGACCCAGTACTTC. Encoded protein: CASSLRRTETQYF.

In its sample, this clonotype was seen a few times. This sequence joins TRBV5-1 and TRBJ2-7; 7 bases line up with TRBD1. This CDR3 spans 12 amino acids. V lost 4 bases and J lost 6; bases outside the gene matches: 4. Germline V gene sequence: CDR1 SGHRS, CDR2 YFSETQ. The CDR3 DNA sequence: TGCGCCAGCAGCCTTGACAGGGTCGAGCAGTACTTC. Protein product: CASSLDRVEQYF.

This clonotype was seen a handful of times. This clone may be a read error of a much larger clone one base away. This chain links TRBV3-1 with TRBJ2-5, with D perhaps matching TRBD1 or TRBD2 (5 bases each). Germline CDR1 reads LGHDT; CDR2 reads YNNKEL (reference sequence). Deletions cut 5 bases from V and 9 bases from J, with 16 bases between. The CDR3 runs 13 residues. The CDR3: CASSYWGAEAQYF. The CDR3 DNA reads TGTGCCAGCAGCTATTGGGGCGCGGAGGCCCAGTACTTC.

J is TRBJ2-1 and V is TRBV15; D is possibly TRBD2 (7 bases). The CDR3 has 16 amino acids. Trimming left V 1 base short and J 9 bases short, with 19 bases between. Germline V gene data show CDR1 as LNHNV and CDR2 as YYDKDF (reference sequence). The DNA of the CDR3 is TGTGCCACCAGCAGAGGGGGCGGGGGCGCCGGGCGTGAGCAGTTCTTC. Protein product: CATSRGGGGAGREQFF.

This clonotype has at least ten counts. The rearrangement links TRBV20-1 to TRBJ1-6; TRBD1 matches at 8 bases. Germline CDR1 reads DFQATT; CDR2 reads SNEGSKA (reference sequence). The CDR3 is 12 amino acids. V shed 5 bases and J 10 bases; nucleotides not matched to a gene: 4. This CDR3 reads CSAAGGQSPLHF. The CDR3 DNA follows: TGCAGTGCTGCAGGGGGCCAGTCACCCCTCCACTTT.

The rearrangement uses TRBV6-1 and TRBJ1-5; no clear D. V was cut by 4 bases and J by 5 bases, with 21 bases left in between. Germline V gene sequence: CDR1 MNHNS, CDR2 SASEGT. This CDR3 has 17 residues. The CDR3 region is CASSAPRTGSLYQPQHF. DNA for the CDR3: TGTGCCAGCAGTGCCCCCCGGACCGGGTCCTTATATCAGCCCCAGCATTTT.

This clonotype was counted a few times. This chain joins TRBV9 and TRBJ2-7, with D possibly TRBD1 on 5 matching bases. The CDR3 consists of 14 residues. With 4 bases removed from V and 7 bases from J, the gap between germline ends came to 18 bases. Germline CDR1 reads SGDLS; CDR2 reads YYNGEE. The DNA of the CDR3 is TGTGCCAGCAGCCCTGCGGTGGGGCTTCGAGAGCAGTACTTC. The encoded protein is CASSPAVGLREQYF.

As regards this clonotype: A read error may explain this, as a much larger clone is one base away. The V call is TRBV6-2 or TRBV6-3, the J call TRBJ2-3; TRBD2 is a possible D gene (7 bases). The CDR3 totals 17 residues. From germline, CDR1 is MNHEY and CDR2 SVGEGT. The ends were cut back, 4 bases at V and 0 bases at J, with 17 bases in the middle. CDR3 amino acids: CASSLYVWGGSTDTQYF. The CDR3 DNA is TGTGCCAGCAGTTTATATGTTTGGGGGGGCAGCACAGATACGCAGTATTTT.

The chain carries TRBV6-2 or TRBV6-3 and TRBJ2-7; tentatively, D is TRBD1 (6 bases). The CDR3 consists of 14 residues. V lost 8 bases and J 2 bases, leaving 16 bases between the germline ends. Per the germline V gene, CDR1 is MNHEY and CDR2 is SVGEGT. CDR3 in amino acids: CASGDGSGAYEQYF. CDR3 nucleotide sequence: TGTGCCAGCGGGGACGGGTCAGGGGCCTACGAGCAGTACTTC.

The rearrangement links TRBV12-3 or TRBV12-4 to TRBJ2-1; 9 nucleotides align to TRBD1. Trimming took 1 base from V and 6 from J; bases not matched to a gene: 10. The CDR3 length is 17 residues. The CDR3 reads CASSLGSGQGNSNEQFF. CDR3 in DNA: TGTGCCAGCAGTTTAGGATCGGGACAGGGAAACAGCAATGAGCAGTTCTTC.

Comments on this clonotype: A read error may produce the germline difference seen at one junction end. The rearrangement uses TRBV15 and TRBJ2-1; unclear D gene. This CDR3 comprises 14 residues. The V gene's germline CDR1 is LNHNV and CDR2 YYDKDF (reference sequence). This CDR3 reads CATSRDTRVSEQFF. The CDR3, as DNA: TGTGCTACCAGCAGAGATACCCGGGTAAGCGAGCAGTTCTTC.

This clonotype was counted at least ten times. An end of the junction differs from the germline gene, which may be a read error. This rearrangement joins TRBV12-3 or TRBV12-4 to TRBJ1-5; weak D call: TRBD1 (5 bases). The CDR3 length is 16 residues. In DNA form, the CDR3 reads TGTGCCAGCAGGTTAGAGGGGTTCACTAGCAATCAGCCCCAGCATTTT. This gives the protein CASRLEGFTSNQPQHF.

The sample holds many counts of this clonotype. The chain joins TRBV5-1 to TRBJ2-3; perhaps TRBD2 as D (6 bases). The CDR3 is 16 residues long. The germline gives CDR1 SGHRS, CDR2 YFSETQ. Trimming stripped 1 base from V and 2 bases from J, with 14 bases between. The DNA of the CDR3 is TGCGCCAGCAGCTTGCTCTCGGGACTGTACACAGATACGCAGTATTTT. It yields the protein CASSLLSGLYTDTQYF. Based on the CDR3 plus reference TRBV5-1 and TRBJ2-3, the full variable domain is KAGVTQTPRYLIKTRGQQVTLSCSPISGHRSVSWYQQTPGQGLQFLFEYFSETQRNKGNFPGRFSGRQFSNSRSEMNVSTLELGDSALYLCASSLLSGLYTDTQYFGPGTRLTVL.